The 30 T cell receptor beta chains reported below all come from one sample, sequenced in a study of T cell changes during pregnancy in multiple sclerosis. Repertoires were generated with immunoSEQ multiplex PCR, while TCRdb's copy carries only in-frame clones and drops some. The table has under 40,000 clones, about 90% seen once. Material: CD4+ T cells from peripheral blood mononuclear cells, obtained before pregnancy. These receptors all stem from a female donor with multiple sclerosis, enrolled in a pregnancy study.

V is TRBV10-1 and J is TRBJ2-5; 9 bases fit TRBD2. Germline V gene sequence: CDR1 WNHNN, CDR2 SYGVQD (reference sequence). The V segment lost 0 bases and the J segment 9 bases; nucleotides outside the gene matches: 14. The CDR3 extends over 17 amino acids. The CDR3 nucleotides read TGCGCCAGCAGTGAGTCTAGCGGGGGCACACAAGAGAGGTCCCAGTACTTC. Its translation is CASSESSGGTQERSQYF.

The chain employs TRBV28 and TRBJ1-1; D unresolved. This CDR3 is built from 13 residues. V was shortened by 5 bases and J by 8 bases, with 15 bases between the two germline ends. Germline V gives CDR1 MDHEN, CDR2 SYDVKM. Here the CDR3 reads CASSLEWSPEAFF. The CDR3, as DNA: TGTGCCAGCAGTCTTGAGTGGAGTCCAGAAGCTTTCTTT.

This chain uses TRBV28 with TRBJ1-2; D uncertain. The ends were cut back, 5 bases at V and 4 bases at J, with 8 bases in the middle. Per the germline V gene, CDR1 is MDHEN and CDR2 is SYDVKM. This CDR3 is built from 12 residues. CDR3 nucleotides: TGTGCCAGCAGTCGGGTTCGCTATGGCTACACCTTC. Translated, it gives CASSRVRYGYTF.

The CDR3 DNA reads as TGTGCCAGCAGCCAGGACAGAGCTGATGAAGCTTTCTTT. Protein sequence: CASSQDRADEAFF. This rearrangement joins TRBV5-4 to TRBJ1-1, with D perhaps TRBD1 (6 bases). V lost 4 bases, J lost 7 bases, and 14 bases lay in between. Germline assignment: CDR1 SGHNT and CDR2 YYREEE (reference sequence). The CDR3 consists of 13 residues.

The chain links TRBV9 to TRBJ1-1, with D possibly being TRBD1 (5 bases). The CDR3 extends over 11 amino acids. The germline CDR1 and CDR2 sequences are SGDLS and YYNGEE. The V gene lost 5 bases and the J gene lost 5 bases, with 7 bases spanning the gap. The DNA of the CDR3 is TGTGCCAGCAGAGGGGATACTGAAGCTTTCTTT. This encodes CASRGDTEAFF.

This clone was seen only once. The J gene is TRBJ1-2, the V gene TRBV7-9; 8 bases line up with TRBD1. The CDR3 length is 16 residues. Germline V gives CDR1 SEHNR, CDR2 FQNEAQ (reference sequence). V was clipped by 3 bases and J by 6 bases; unmatched bases: 12. The CDR3 region has the DNA TGTGCCAGCAGCTTCTGGGGACAGGCGCAGACAGATGGCTACACCTTC. Translating it yields CASSFWGQAQTDGYTF.

The rearrangement joins TRBV28 to TRBJ1-3, with TRBD1 matching 10 bases. The germline CDR1 and CDR2 sequences are MDHEN and SYDVKM. The CDR3 runs to 15 residues. The V gene end was trimmed by 8 bases and the J gene end by 1 base; junction bases not matched to a gene: 5. The CDR3, as DNA: TGTGCCAGCCGACAGGGGGCGACTTCTGGAAACACCATATATTTT. It codes for CASRQGATSGNTIYF.

V and J are TRBV19 and TRBJ2-2; 7 bases fit TRBD1. The CDR3 is 15 residues long. The V and J ends lost 8 bases and 4 bases, in that order; junction bases with no gene match: 10. Looked up from germline, CDR1 is LNHDA and CDR2 is SQIVND (reference sequence). The CDR3: CASRLPDRATGELFF. In DNA, the CDR3 is TGTGCCAGTCGCCTTCCTGACAGGGCCACCGGGGAGCTGTTTTTT.

The V call is TRBV6-5, the J call TRBJ2-1; maybe TRBD2 (6 bases). CDR1 and CDR2 from the germline V gene are MNHEY and SVGAGI. Trimming removed 1 base at V and 9 bases at J, with 16 bases between. The CDR3 covers 15 residues. In nucleotides, the CDR3 is TGTGCCAGCAGTTACTTTGGGCGGGGTGGGACTGAGCAGTTCTTC. Protein: CASSYFGRGGTEQFF.

J is TRBJ1-2 and V is TRBV10-3, with TRBD1 identical over 10 bases. Trimming removed 11 bases from V and 6 bases from J; junction bases left unmatched: 9. This CDR3 has 13 amino acids. Germline-derived CDR1 and CDR2 are ENHRY and SYGVKD. The CDR3 spells CASTGTGVNGYTF. DNA for the CDR3: TGTGCCTCCACCGGGACAGGGGTGAATGGCTACACCTTC.

On this clone: At one boundary the junction diverges from the germline segment, which might be a read error. The chain has TRBV4-1 and TRBJ1-2; a weak D match, TRBD1 (5 bases). CDR3 length: 14 residues. The V gene's germline CDR1 is MGHRA and CDR2 YSYEKL. The DNA for the CDR3 is TGCGCCAGCAGCCTTCTCGGGGGGAACTCTGGCTACACCTTC. The encoded protein is CASSLLGGNSGYTF.

The CDR3 DNA reads TGCGCCAGCAGCCTGCAGGGGGCGGGGGCCAATGAAAAACTGTTTTTT. Translation gives CASSLQGAGANEKLFF. The V gene is TRBV5-1, the J gene TRBJ1-4, with 8 positions matching TRBD1. Germline V gene data show CDR1 as SGHRS and CDR2 as YFSETQ. The ends lost 4 bases at V and 5 bases at J; junction bases unmatched: 10. The CDR3 is 16 amino acids.

The chain uses TRBV5-1 and TRBJ2-5; no definite D call. Germline CDR1 and CDR2: SGHRS and YFSETQ. V was pared by 1 base and J by 5 bases, with 6 bases between. The CDR3 is made up of 12 amino acids. CDR3 in DNA: TGCGCCAGCAGCTTGTATTTCGAGACCCAGTACTTC. It codes for CASSLYFETQYF.

The V gene is TRBV2, the J gene TRBJ1-2; D is undetermined. In germline, CDR1 is SNHLY, CDR2 FYNNEI. Trimming pared 5 bases from V and 2 bases from J, leaving 9 bases between. The CDR3 covers 13 residues. As DNA, the CDR3 is TGTGCCAGCAGTCTCTTTTTAAACTATGGCTACACCTTC. This gives the protein CASSLFLNYGYTF. The full variable domain, completed using reference TRBV2 and TRBJ1-2, is EPEVTQTPSHQVTQMGQEVILRCVPISNHLYFYWYRQILGQKVEFLVSFYNNEISEKSEIFDDQFSVERPDGSNFTLKIRSTKLEDSAMYFCASSLFLNYGYTFGSGTRLTVV.

The genes are TRBV7-2 and TRBJ2-2; TRBD2 aligns across 10 bases. V trimming: 8 bases; J trimming: 3 bases; junction bases outside the gene matches: 9. Germline V gene lookup returns CDR1 SGHTA and CDR2 FQGNSA. The CDR3 totals 16 residues. The CDR3 sequence: CASVSSGGAYTGELFF. In DNA form, the CDR3 reads TGTGCCAGCGTCTCGAGCGGGGGGGCCTACACCGGGGAGCTGTTTTTT. Filled out from reference TRBV7-2 and TRBJ2-2, the complete variable domain reads GAGVSQSPSNKVTEKGKDVELRCDPISGHTALYWYRQSLGQGLEFLIYFQGNSAPDKSGLPSDRFSAERTGGSVSTLTIQRTQQEDSAVYLCASVSSGGAYTGELFFGEGSRLTVL.

About this clone itself: Sequence at one end of the junction differs from germline and may be a read error. The chain has TRBV7-7 and TRBJ2-3; 7 nucleotides align to TRBD1. This CDR3 comprises 14 residues. The germline V gene encodes CDR1 SSHAT and CDR2 FNYEAQ (reference sequence). This CDR3 is CASSRGQPTDTQYF. The DNA for the CDR3 is TGTGCTAGCAGCCGGGGACAGCCCACAGATACGCAGTATTTT.

CDR3 coding DNA: TGTGCCAGTAGTATACGAGGGGGTTTCCTACTAGATACGCAGTATTTT. It specifies CASSIRGGFLLDTQYF. V usage is TRBV19 and J usage is TRBJ2-3; maybe TRBD1 (6 bases). With 2 bases removed from V and 5 bases from J, the gap between germline ends came to 17 bases. The CDR3 spans 16 residues. CDR1 LNHDA and CDR2 SQIVND come from the germline V gene (reference sequence). The full variable domain, rest sourced from reference TRBV19 and TRBJ2-3, is DGGITQSPKYLFRKEGQNVTLSCEQNLNHDAMYWYRQDPGQGLRLIYYSQIVNDFQKGDIAEGYSVSREKKESFPLTVTSAQKNPTAFYLCASSIRGGFLLDTQYFGPGTRLTVL.

This clone was observed a few times. V is TRBV5-1 and J is TRBJ1-5, with TRBD1 as a possible D gene (6 bases). Germline V gene lookup returns CDR1 SGHRS and CDR2 YFSETQ. This CDR3 is built from 13 residues. V gave up 7 bases and J gave up 2 bases, with 10 bases separating them. The CDR3 protein is CASSDSGNQPQHF. The CDR3 DNA reads TGCGCCAGCTCGGACAGCGGCAATCAGCCCCAGCATTTT.

A few counts support this clone. The rearrangement links TRBV9 to TRBJ1-2, with D unclear. Trimming removed 4 bases at V and 6 bases at J, with 13 bases between. Germline-derived CDR1 and CDR2 are SGDLS and YYNGEE. This CDR3 is built from 13 residues. The CDR3 DNA sequence: TGTGCCAGCAGCCGCTGGGAGGGCGATGGCTACACCTTC. This translates into CASSRWEGDGYTF.

The CDR3 bases are TGCAGCGTTGTTCTTAGCGGGGGTATCACCGGGGAGCTGTTTTTT. This translates into CSVVLSGGITGELFF. The rearrangement uses TRBV29-1 and TRBJ2-2, with 9 bases matching TRBD2. The V gene end was trimmed by 4 bases and the J gene end by 4 bases; junction bases not matched to a gene: 7. Germline CDR1 and CDR2: SQVTM and ANQGSEA. CDR3 length equals 15 residues.

V gene TRBV19 combines with J gene TRBJ1-1; no clear D gene. V shed 6 bases and J shed 2 bases, with 10 bases lying between them. This CDR3 is built from 13 residues. Germline CDR1 LNHDA, CDR2 SQIVND (reference sequence). The CDR3 is CASRASLNTEAFF. In nucleotides, the CDR3 is TGTGCCAGTAGGGCCAGTCTTAACACTGAAGCTTTCTTT. Using reference TRBV19 and TRBJ1-1 for the parts outside the CDR3, the full variable domain is DGGITQSPKYLFRKEGQNVTLSCEQNLNHDAMYWYRQDPGQGLRLIYYSQIVNDFQKGDIAEGYSVSREKKESFPLTVTSAQKNPTAFYLCASRASLNTEAFFGQGTRLTVV.

The J gene is TRBJ2-5, the V gene TRBV29-1, with 15 bases that match TRBD2. The CDR3 totals 17 residues. Trimming took 4 bases from V and 0 from J; bases not matched to a gene: 6. Germline loops: CDR1 SQVTM, CDR2 ANQGSEA. Written as DNA, the CDR3 is TGCAGCGTTGTGGGGGGACTAGCGGGGGGTAACCAAGAGACCCAGTACTTC. Translated: CSVVGGLAGGNQETQYF.

The gene calls are TRBV7-2 and TRBJ1-5; D uncertain. This CDR3 spans 14 amino acids. From germline, CDR1 is SGHTA and CDR2 FQGNSA. With 5 bases removed from V and 3 bases from J, the gap between germline ends came to 11 bases. The CDR3 region is CASSRDRDNQPQHF. CDR3 in DNA: TGTGCCAGCAGCAGGGATCGGGACAATCAGCCCCAGCATTTT.

The rearrangement uses TRBV5-6 and TRBJ2-3, with 10 bases lining up with TRBD2. Germline trimming cut 4 bases from V and 4 bases from J; bases unmatched to any gene: 6. Per the germline V gene, CDR1 is SGHDT and CDR2 is YYEEEE. The CDR3 contains 15 residues. The CDR3 coding sequence is TGTGCCAGCAGCCCGATAGCGGGGGGCCCAGATACGCAGTATTTT. Encoded protein: CASSPIAGGPDTQYF.

This clone came up once. This CDR3 is CASSVGSQETQYF. The DNA for the CDR3 is TGCGCCAGCAGCGTTGGCTCCCAAGAGACCCAGTACTTC. The rearrangement uses TRBV4-1 and TRBJ2-5, with D hard to call. Germline lookup yields CDR1 MGHRA and CDR2 YSYEKL. There are 13 residues in the CDR3. The germline V and J ends were trimmed by 5 bases and 1 base, with 8 bases remaining between them.

The rearrangement links TRBV5-5 to TRBJ2-5, with D possibly being TRBD2 (5 bases). V was pared by 0 bases and J by 4 bases, with 10 bases between. Germline assignment: CDR1 SGHKS and CDR2 YYEKEE (reference sequence). There are 14 residues in the CDR3. Here the CDR3 DNA reads TGTGCCAGCAGCTTGGGGGAGATAGGAGAGACCCAGTACTTC. Protein: CASSLGEIGETQYF.

In this sample, this clone turned up a few times. This chain connects TRBV5-5 to TRBJ2-2; D might be TRBD2 (6 bases). The germline CDR1 and CDR2 sequences are SGHKS and YYEKEE (reference sequence). This CDR3 is 15 amino acids long. The V and J ends lost 0 bases and 0 bases respectively, with 6 bases between them. The CDR3 nucleotides are TGTGCCAGCAGCTTGGGACTAGCGAACACCGGGGAGCTGTTTTTT. Its protein product is CASSLGLANTGELFF.

V usage is TRBV4-3 and J usage is TRBJ1-5; D gene uncertain. Trimming cost V 0 bases and J 0 bases, with 12 bases left between them. The CDR3 runs to 17 residues. The germline V gene encodes CDR1 LGHNA and CDR2 YSLEER. Here the CDR3 DNA reads TGCGCCAGCAGCCAAGATCATTATAGCGATAGCAATCAGCCCCAGCATTTT. Amino acids: CASSQDHYSDSNQPQHF.

This chain joins TRBV7-9 and TRBJ2-1, with 7 bases identical to TRBD1. V lost 3 bases to trimming and J lost 2 bases; unmatched junction nucleotides: 4. Germline V gene lookup returns CDR1 SEHNR and CDR2 FQNEAQ (reference sequence). The CDR3 has 15 amino acids. CDR3 protein: CASSLGTVPYNEQFF. For the CDR3, the DNA is TGTGCCAGCAGCTTGGGGACAGTCCCCTACAATGAGCAGTTCTTC.

V usage is TRBV7-9 and J usage is TRBJ2-2; D may be TRBD1 (5 bases). V was clipped by 2 bases and J by 4 bases, with 8 bases between them. Germline V lookup: CDR1 SEHNR, CDR2 FQNEAQ (reference sequence). The CDR3 totals 14 residues. The CDR3 nucleotides are TGTGCCAGCAGCTTACAGACAGCCACCGGGGAGCTGTTTTTT. Its translation is CASSLQTATGELFF.